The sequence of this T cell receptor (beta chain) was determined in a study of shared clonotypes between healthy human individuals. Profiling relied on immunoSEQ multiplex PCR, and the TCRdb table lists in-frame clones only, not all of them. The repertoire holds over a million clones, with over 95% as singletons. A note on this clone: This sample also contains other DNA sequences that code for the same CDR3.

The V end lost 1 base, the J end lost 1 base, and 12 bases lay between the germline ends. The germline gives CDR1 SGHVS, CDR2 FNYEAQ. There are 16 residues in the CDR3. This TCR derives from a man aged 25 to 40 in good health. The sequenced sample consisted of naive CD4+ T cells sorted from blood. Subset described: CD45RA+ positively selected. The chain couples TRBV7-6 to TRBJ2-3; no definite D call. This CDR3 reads CASSLGSGGGTDTQYF. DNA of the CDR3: TGTGCCAGCAGCTTAGGCTCAGGTGGGGGCACAGATACGCAGTATTTT.